The 8 T cell receptor beta chains below come from one sample, sequenced in a study of spatial heterogeneity in lung cancer. TCRdb re-analysed the 5' RACE reads in MiXCR, keeping a single row per CDR3 protein. The sample holds over 2,500 distinct CDR3 sequences, 29% seen once. The time point: sample taken at primary tumor resection. Whole RNA obtained from tumor, nontumor lung or frozen PBMC underwent sequencing without sorting. Sequencing was performed on PBMCs, taken at surgery. These receptors all come from a female donor with early-stage non-small cell lung cancer.

With respect to this clonotype: Found in a library prepared for alpha chains, this beta chain is an off-target read, and its abundance has little meaning. V is TRBV27 and J is TRBJ2-3; possible D gene TRBD2, 6 bases. Trimming cost V 5 bases and J 0 bases, with 15 bases left between them. The CDR3 consists of 16 residues. In germline, CDR1 is MNHEY, CDR2 SMNVEV (reference sequence). CDR3 in amino acids: CASSGLAFTSTDTQYF. The CDR3 DNA sequence: TGTGCCAGCAGTGGGCTAGCGTTTACTAGCACAGATACGCAGTATTTT.

This clonotype has more than one count but fewer than ten. This beta chain turned up in a library designed for alpha chains; as an off-target read, its abundance says little. The rearrangement links TRBV29-1 to TRBJ2-5; 12 positions agree with TRBD2. This CDR3 contains 14 residues. Per germline, CDR1 SQVTM and CDR2 ANQGSEA. The V and J ends lost 7 bases and 5 bases, in that order; junction bases with no gene match: 8. The CDR3 loop is CSGRLAGAEETQYF. The CDR3 DNA sequence: TGCAGCGGGAGACTAGCGGGAGCAGAGGAGACCCAGTACTTC.

This clonotype has just a few counts. This beta chain is a stray sequence in a library constructed for alpha chains; its clone size is not meaningful. The rearrangement joins TRBV7-2 to TRBJ2-3, with TRBD2 as a possible D gene (6 bases). This CDR3 is 18 amino acids long. V dropped 2 bases and J dropped 1 base, with 19 bases sitting between them. Germline lookup yields CDR1 SGHTA and CDR2 FQGNSA. The CDR3 loop is CASSLQGGAKGGTDTQYF. CDR3 nucleotide sequence: TGTGCCAGCAGCTTACAGGGCGGGGCCAAAGGTGGCACAGATACGCAGTATTTT. Using reference TRBV7-2 and TRBJ2-3 for the parts outside the CDR3, the full variable domain is GAGVSQSPSNKVTEKGKDVELRCDPISGHTALYWYRQSLGQGLEFLIYFQGNSAPDKSGLPSDRFSAERTGGSVSTLTIQRTQQEDSAVYLCASSLQGGAKGGTDTQYFGPGTRLTVL.

This clonotype was counted between two and nine times. The library was designed around alpha chains, so this beta chain is a stray read whose abundance carries little weight. This chain connects TRBV9 to TRBJ2-1; D is perhaps TRBD1 or TRBD2 (5 bases each). This CDR3 contains 15 residues. Trimming stripped 4 bases from V and 4 bases from J, with 15 bases between. Germline V gives CDR1 SGDLS, CDR2 YYNGEE. This CDR3 reads CASSYRGTDYNEQFF. In DNA form, the CDR3 reads TGTGCCAGCAGCTATCGTGGGACCGATTACAATGAGCAGTTCTTC.

A note on this clonotype: Within a library made for alpha chains, this beta chain is off target, and its count is uninformative. CDR3 region: CASSLDERANEQFF. The DNA of the CDR3 is TGTGCCAGCTCACTCGACGAGCGGGCAAATGAGCAGTTCTTC. The rearrangement links TRBV18 to TRBJ2-1, with D maybe TRBD2 (6 bases). Germline V gene lookup returns CDR1 KGHSH and CDR2 LQKENI. The CDR3 has 14 amino acids. V was cut by 4 bases and J by 7 bases, with 14 bases left in between.

Comment on this clonotype: Because this beta chain is a stray read in a library intended to capture alpha chains, its abundance should not be given much weight. The chain has TRBV5-1 and TRBJ2-7; TRBD1 agrees at 8 bases. Germline CDR1 and CDR2: SGHRS and YFSETQ. With V trimmed by 5 bases and J by 5 bases, 6 bases remained unmatched. The CDR3 spans 13 residues. The CDR3 spells CASRQGTGDEQYF. CDR3 sequence (DNA): TGCGCCAGCAGACAAGGGACAGGCGACGAGCAGTACTTC.

This clonotype was counted a few times. Little can be read into the size of this beta chain, an off-target read in a library designed for alpha chains. This chain connects TRBV29-1 to TRBJ2-1; D gene uncertain. Germline lookup yields CDR1 SQVTM and CDR2 ANQGSEA. CDR3 length: 11 amino acids. The V end lost 2 bases, the J end lost 9 bases, and 8 bases lay between the germline ends. The CDR3 coding sequence is TGCAGCGTTGAATCAGTATTTGAGCAGTTCTTC. Translation gives CSVESVFEQFF.

Concerning this clonotype itself: The size of this beta chain means little, since it is a stray read in a library made for alpha chains. The gene calls are TRBV7-9 and TRBJ1-2, with D tentatively TRBD1 (6 bases). The V gene's germline CDR1 is SEHNR and CDR2 FQNEAQ (reference sequence). With 4 bases removed from V and 7 bases from J, the gap between germline ends came to 16 bases. This CDR3 contains 14 residues. The CDR3 DNA follows: TGTGCCAGCAGCTCCAGGACAGAAGCGGCTGGCTACACCTTC. Amino acids: CASSSRTEAAGYTF.